The text below deals with one T cell receptor (beta chain). Its binding antigen is unknown. The sample holds no much larger clone one base away, and base qualities are not on file. These data are taken from a study of cytomegalovirus exposure and HLA in healthy donors (dated by TCRdb to the late 2010s). Background on the whole study: According to an earlier analysis of several hundred of the donors, about 179 million T cells yielded 100 million or so unique TCR beta sequences and about 300 Gb of sequence data. An early release that covered roughly 600 HLA-typed donors contained around 300 gigabases of sequencing data and tens of millions of unique TCR sequences. Among the roughly 410 genotyped donors, under 90% belonged to the genetic ancestry cluster associated with self-reported Caucasian donors. The aim of the study was to test whether cataloging public T cell receptors could identify signatures of past pathogen exposure. The study profiled the T cell repertoires of hundreds of subjects by immunosequencing and related them to cytomegalovirus serostatus. In addition to the first cohort of around 670 subjects, a separate validation cohort of approximately 120 different subjects was used. High-throughput TCR immunosequencing, statistical association of individual TCRs with disease status, and machine learning were combined to predict cytomegalovirus infection status. A later analysis re-analyzed previously published TCR beta repertoires from about 730 donors and added high-resolution HLA genotyping to study TCR occurrence patterns. In the later analysis, no new phenotypic data were used to find candidate immune exposures; instead, reliance was placed on TCR beta sequences and their occurrence across donors. To decide whether each TCR beta V gene segment behaved as functional or pseudogenic, an earlier analysis of approximately 600 of the donors relied on high-throughput TCR beta sequencing. Donor age, sex, ethnicity and CMV serostatus were collected together with the repertoire data. In a later genetic analysis, genome-wide SNP genotypes for about three fifths of the 666 donors were used, and that subset was treated as a discovery cohort. Every repertoire in the discovery cohort had been generated on one and the same sequencing platform. Both class I and class II loci were covered by HLA typing, at four-digit resolution. The number of donors typed differed by locus, with roughly 620-630 for A, B, C, DRB1 and DQB1, approximately 500 for DQA1, 600 to 610 for DPA1, and under 490 for DPB1. Several DR-DQ haplotypes were treated as single units for association and clustering because of strong linkage in the cohort. Among a few hundred genotyped donors of the cohort, an average of around 240,000 unique TCR beta nucleotide sequences were sequenced per donor, roughly 20% of them non-productive.

To prepare the library, the immunoSEQ multiplex PCR assay was applied. A mixture of 60 forward primers for TCR Vbeta segments and 13 reverse primers for TCR Jbeta segments was used in the multiplex PCR. The CDR3 region of rearranged TCR beta genes was amplified from genomic DNA with a multiplex PCR assay. On the Illumina HiSeq System, the amplified TCR beta libraries were sequenced as 87-base-pair reads. The paper's data handling went like this. A later analysis counted some 74 million unique TCR beta chains across the 550 to 700 repertoires, and 9 million to 14 million of these chains were shared by at least two donors. Raw reads were error-corrected and collapsed into unique sequences by a nearest-neighbor algorithm in which closely related sequences were merged to remove PCR and sequencing errors. Alignment of CDR3 sequences to IMGT reference sequences was used to assign V, D and J gene segments. Each retained sequence needed at least a six-nucleotide match to both a V gene segment and a J gene segment. Rearrangements were classified as productive when the CDR3 lacked stop codons and remained in frame with V and J, and all other rearrangements were classified as non-productive. CDR3 was defined by IMGT convention, running from the second conserved V-encoded cysteine to the conserved J-encoded phenylalanine. The earlier analysis of roughly 590 of the donors excluded sequences that lacked an unambiguous match to a single V gene segment. An earlier analysis of approximately 590 of the donors called V segments functional above 56.7% productive rearrangements and segregating when the between-donor standard deviation exceeded 5%. A statistical classification framework was built to diagnose cytomegalovirus status from the catalog of TCR beta chain sequences. In a later analysis, V and J genes were assigned by comparing TCR nucleotide sequences against IMGT/GENE-DB human TR gene sequences. A later analysis assigned CDR3 sequences and most-parsimonious VDJ recombination scenarios with the TCRdist pipeline. A later analysis defined each TCR beta chain by its CDR3 amino acid sequence plus V-gene family, and excluded reads lacking a unique V-gene family. As a way to deal with suspected cross-contamination and a sequencing artifact, a later analysis dropped 450 to 700 nucleotide sequences that were highly shared and had low generation probability. A later analysis calculated a clonal expansion index for each public chain from normalized within-repertoire ranks of inferred template counts. A later analysis computed generation probabilities with a VDJ recombination model fitted to out-of-frame rearrangements, and checked the results against IGoR. A later analysis scored TCR-TCR, TCR-HLA and TCR-CMV co-occurrence with hypergeometric tests, applying a repertoire-size bias correction to TCR pairs. False discovery rates were estimated in a later analysis by permuting HLA or CMV assignments 20 times. In a later analysis, co-occurring TCRs were grouped using DBSCAN, with TCRdist sequence similarity added in when clustering inside HLA-allele-positive subsets. For co-occurrence clustering, repertoires with fewer than 30,000 or more than 120,000 public chains were excluded, along with five repertoires with anomalous nucleotide sharing. TCRdb re-hosts the immuneACCESS table, in-frame sequences only. Its copies lack some clones; in the studies checked, an unresolved V gene accounts for under half of them, and the cause for the rest is not known. The V and J calls and clone size come from that table; D and trimming were worked out from the DNA. The sample table contains about 110,000 clones; only one count was recorded for about four fifths of them. The top ten clonotypes cover about 2% of the sample.

The germline V end is reduced by 0 bases and the J end by 3 bases; junction bases left unmatched: 5. The CDR3, from cysteine to phenylalanine, totals 15 residues. Only the CDR3 DNA is retained, 45 bases long and in frame from the first base. For CDR1 and CDR2, the germline V gene lists SGDLS and YYNGEE. The paper's findings and limits, for the study overall: V-gene and J-gene trimming of TCR beta chains was associated with a missense DCLRE1C variant in a later genetic analysis, and the association was replicated in an independent cohort. In a later genetic analysis, fewer N-insertions in productive TCRs were reported among donors in an Asian-associated ancestry cluster than the approximately 710-donor mean. A further reported finding was that TCR beta sequences accurately predicted the HLA-A and HLA-B alleles for most subjects in the first cohort. The earlier analysis of nearly 600 of the donors excluded over 15 rarely observed V segments, including chromosome 9 orphons, because counts were too low. Because HLA typing was unavailable for some donors at each locus, only the typed subset was used in association tests. The 87-base-pair reads could not distinguish some IMGT-functional V segments, including TRBV6-2 and TRBV6-3, so those segments were excluded. In the study, about 150 TCR beta chains were listed as associated with cytomegalovirus. Broadly in line with IMGT annotations, most TCR beta V segments showed up in productive rearrangements about 87% or about 30% of the time in an earlier analysis of a few hundred of the donors. In a later analysis, HLA-associated TCR beta chains showed more clonal expansion and lower generation probabilities than non-associated chains that were equally common. A later analysis associated around 16,000 TCR beta sequences with specific HLA alleles at a false discovery rate of 0.05. A group of highly shared sequence variants was considered likely to be a technical artifact of the sequencing pipeline. While some public TCRs were present in many individuals, most TCR sequences turned up only very rarely across donors. Strong co-occurrence of HLA alleles, especially DR and DQ, made assigning TCR associations to individual alleles difficult. Roughly uniform sequencing depth across donors was assumed in presence/absence analyses, although this assumption may not hold. The authors suggested that the approach could potentially be generalized to other disease states and immunological phenotypes. In a later analysis, several top co-occurrence clusters were reported to appear linked to parvovirus B19, influenza, CMV and Epstein-Barr virus. The cohort was sequenced for TCR beta chains only, and without alpha or paired-chain data the features that could be detected were limited. A later analysis found that TCR association rates varied across HLA loci, with DRB1 alleles showing the most associated TCRs and HLA-C alleles the fewest. Immune exposure information for the cohort was limited to CMV serostatus. The classifier was reported to diagnose cytomegalovirus status with high specificity and sensitivity in both the original and validation cohorts. Most CMV-associated TCR beta chains appeared to be HLA-restricted in a later analysis, and the HLA associations seemed to be driven largely by CMV exposure. Three of the identified cytomegalovirus-associated TCR beta chains were confirmed in vitro to be specific for cytomegalovirus antigens. Linkage disequilibrium might explain the correlated functional status among segregating V segments, but an unknown experimental factor could not be ruled out.

The cohort was made up of about 610 healthy bone marrow donors. At the time of sampling, all cohort members were nominally healthy, though unrecorded immune exposures were likely present. The donor tested CMV seronegative, placing the donor among the 350 or so seronegative members of the cohort. Every donor gave a peripheral blood sample, and the peripheral blood mononuclear cells from that sample were used for TCR beta sequencing. The Qiagen DNeasy Blood Extraction Kit was used to extract genomic DNA from the blood cell samples. Specimen: PBMCs. Here the chain combines TRBV9 and TRBJ2-7; 8 of the junction bases match TRBD2. The TCR sequence derives from a woman between 25 and 40 years old in good health and CMV-seronegative. The DNA sequence reads TGTGCCAGCAGCGTAGGCGGGGGGCGAAACTACGAGCAGTACTTC. This yields the protein CASSVGGGRNYEQYF.